Listed below are T cell receptor beta chains from one sample, sequenced in a study of cytomegalovirus exposure and HLA in healthy donors. Here immunoSEQ multiplex PCR was the method, and the copy in TCRdb shows in-frame clones only, minus some. Its listing shows fewer than 60,000 clones. The material sequenced was PBMCs. These receptors all stem from a woman aged 35 to 49 in good health and CMV-seronegative. Both conserved end residues are part of each CDR3. D genes are given only for firm matches.

14	TRBV2	TRBJ2-2	.	CASAWSREAGELFF	TGTGCCAGCGCATGGAGCAGGGAGGCCGGGGAGCTGTTTTTT
14	TRBV5-1	TRBJ1-6	TRBD1	CASSRGQGVTPLHF	TGCGCCAGCAGCCGTGGACAGGGCGTCACACCCCTCCACTTT
13	TRBV11-3	TRBJ2-1	.	CASSLEQETEQFF	TGTGCCAGCAGCTTGGAACAGGAGACTGAGCAGTTCTTC
13	TRBV19	TRBJ1-5	.	CASLGDIDQPQHF	TGTGCCAGCCTCGGGGACATTGATCAGCCCCAGCATTTT
14	TRBV19	TRBJ1-5	.	CASSIDRFNQPQHF	TGTGCCAGTAGTATAGACAGGTTTAATCAGCCCCAGCATTTT
15	TRBV5-1	TRBJ2-3	.	CASSLVAVAGDTQYF	TGCGCCAGCAGCTTAGTAGCGGTAGCAGGAGATACGCAGTATTTT
14	TRBV11-2	TRBJ2-7	TRBD1	CASSEQGASYEQYF	TGTGCCAGCAGCGAACAGGGGGCGTCCTACGAGCAGTACTTC
17	TRBV7-8	TRBJ1-3	.	CASSLRYSRHSGNTIYF	TGTGCCAGCAGCTTAAGGTACAGCCGTCACTCTGGAAACACCATATATTTT
15	TRBV28	TRBJ2-2	.	CASSLYFSGAGELFF	TGTGCCAGCAGTTTATACTTTTCGGGAGCCGGGGAGCTGTTTTTT
13	TRBV28	TRBJ1-1	TRBD1	CATGQGVNTEAFF	TGTGCCACGGGACAGGGGGTGAACACTGAAGCTTTCTTT
16	TRBV9	TRBJ2-1	.	CASSVGPSSSYNEQFF	TGTGCCAGCAGCGTAGGTCCGAGTAGCTCCTACAATGAGCAGTTCTTC
15	TRBV5-1	TRBJ1-5	.	CASSLVAGADQPQHF	TGCGCCAGCAGCTTGGTAGCTGGAGCGGATCAGCCCCAGCATTTT